One sample yielded the 10 T cell receptor beta chains listed below, sequenced in a study of multiple sclerosis patients with progressive multifocal leukoencephalopathy. Noted time point: time of PML onset. Assay: immunoSEQ multiplex PCR; the TCRdb copy retains only in-frame clones and omits some. The data contain approximately 31,000 clones, about 90% of them singletons. The specimen comprised PBMCs, sampled from a patient treated with natalizumab. The receptors were gathered from a human donor with progressive multifocal leukoencephalopathy.

V gene TRBV7-2 combines with J gene TRBJ2-3; D is uncertain. Deletions cut 3 bases from V and 0 bases from J, with 16 bases between. CDR3 length equals 17 residues. The germline gives CDR1 SGHTA, CDR2 FQGNSA. The CDR3 region is CASSFKTGRRSTDTQYF. CDR3 nucleotides: TGTGCCAGCAGCTTTAAGACGGGCAGGCGTAGCACAGATACGCAGTATTTT.

Comments on this clone: An end of the junction does not agree with germline; a read error may underlie this. The chain couples TRBV7-2 to TRBJ1-2; the D gene is possibly TRBD1 (6 bases). The CDR3 has 14 amino acids. Germline V CDR1 and CDR2: SGHTA, FQGNSA. CDR3 nucleotides: TGTGCCAGCAGTTTAGGGGGGAGCCCCGTTGGCTACACCTTC. This translates into CASSLGGSPVGYTF.

J is TRBJ1-2 and V is TRBV19, with 7 bases aligning to TRBD1. The CDR3 covers 15 residues. The germline CDR1 and CDR2 sequences are LNHDA and SQIVND (reference sequence). V trimming: 2 bases; J trimming: 4 bases; junction bases outside the gene matches: 7. The CDR3 DNA reads TGTGCCAGTAGTATAAACCACCAGGGGGTCTATGGCTACACCTTC. As protein: CASSINHQGVYGYTF.

The genes are TRBV5-1 and TRBJ2-6; 9 bases are a match to TRBD1. V dropped 4 bases and J dropped 0; count of bases not matched to a gene: 8. The germline gives CDR1 SGHRS, CDR2 YFSETQ. The CDR3 is 18 amino acids. The CDR3 nucleotides are TGCGCCAGCAGCCAAAACAGGGGGCTAAGCTCTGGGGCCAACGTCCTGACTTTC. Protein product: CASSQNRGLSSGANVLTF.

The rearrangement joins TRBV6-5 to TRBJ1-2, with 7 bases aligning to TRBD1. The CDR3 has 14 residues. Germline V gene data show CDR1 as MNHEY and CDR2 as SVGAGI. V dropped 4 bases and J dropped 2; count of bases not matched to a gene: 4. The DNA of the CDR3 is TGTGCCAGCAGTTTTAACAGGGGAAACTATGGCTACACCTTC. It specifies CASSFNRGNYGYTF.

The chain combines TRBV6-5 with TRBJ1-1, with 7 bases aligning to TRBD1. The CDR3 has 15 residues. Germline V gene sequence: CDR1 MNHEY, CDR2 SVGAGI. V dropped 7 bases and J dropped 4; count of bases not matched to a gene: 12. CDR3 residues: CASMRGRIVGTEAFF. The CDR3 DNA reads as TGTGCCAGCATGAGGGGGCGCATCGTGGGCACTGAAGCTTTCTTT.

The rearrangement uses TRBV2 and TRBJ2-5, with 11 nucleotides matching TRBD1. The end of the DNA fits TRBJ2-7 better, so the J call may be wrong. The CDR3 has 14 residues. Germline V CDR1 and CDR2: SNHLY, FYNNEI. The CDR3 bases are TGTGCCAGTAGAACCGGGACAGGGGGCTACGAGCAGTACTTC. The encoded protein is CASRTGTGGYEQYF.

The J gene is TRBJ1-4, the V gene TRBV6-5, with a possible D match to TRBD1 (5 bases). The CDR3 contains 14 residues. Germline-derived CDR1 and CDR2 are MNHEY and SVGAGI. The V end lost 2 bases, the J end lost 5 bases, and 9 bases lay between the germline ends. The CDR3 protein is CASSYRQSNEKLFF. DNA of the CDR3: TGTGCCAGCAGTTACCGACAGTCGAATGAAAAACTGTTTTTT.

This clone is a singleton in its sample. This chain links TRBV27 with TRBJ2-3, with TRBD2 matching 12 bases. Germline lookup yields CDR1 MNHEY and CDR2 SMNVEV (reference sequence). V dropped 4 bases and J dropped 0; count of bases not matched to a gene: 11. The CDR3 sequence is 19 residues long. The chain's CDR3 is CASSYRLAGVSFSTDTQYF. CDR3 coding DNA: TGTGCCAGCAGTTATCGACTAGCGGGAGTCTCATTTAGCACAGATACGCAGTATTTT.

The rearrangement joins TRBV4-3 to TRBJ2-3, with 10 nucleotides matching TRBD2. V shed 4 bases, J shed 3 bases, and the junction held 4 bases outside the gene matches. This CDR3 contains 15 residues. Germline values: CDR1 LGHNA, CDR2 YSLEER. CDR3 in amino acids: CASSPKGLATDTQYF. CDR3 nucleotide sequence: TGCGCCAGCAGCCCTAAGGGACTAGCGACAGATACGCAGTATTTT.